This T cell receptor beta chain appears in the sequencing data of a study of tumor-infiltrating lymphocytes in primary liver carcinoma. A constant-region primer served to make TCR beta cDNA from approximately 490 ng total RNA. Employing slightly modified ARM-PCR, three nested multiplex PCR rounds were run, and these gave rise to the TCR beta libraries. PCR rounds one and two used TRBV1-TRBV30 forward primers with a C-beta reverse primer for roughly 9 cycles each. Each CDR3 protein gets one entry after TCRdb re-called the multiplex PCR reads with MiXCR. The table lists about 190,000 distinct CDR3 sequences, approximately 86% of them singletons. On this clonotype itself: The junction does not match germline at one end; this may be a read error.

From unsorted bulk tissue weighing roughly 17-34 mg, DNA and RNA were co-extracted. Primary liver carcinoma, confirmed by histopathology, was surgically resected. Germline-derived CDR1 and CDR2 are SGHAT and FQNNGV. This CDR3 has 14 residues. The V and J genes are TRBV11-2 and TRBJ2-3; a possible D gene is TRBD1 (6 bases). The sample consisted of tumor tissue from primary liver carcinoma. This receptor was obtained from a man aged 35 to 55 with primary liver carcinoma and hepatitis B virus infection. The CDR3 nucleotides read TGTGCCAGCGGCCCCCCGGGCCGGACAGATACCCAGTATTTT. Translated: CASGPPGRTDTQYF. The variable domain in full, completed from reference TRBV11-2 and TRBJ2-3, reads EAGVAQSPRYKIIEKRQSVAFWCNPISGHATLYWYQQILGQGPKLLIQFQNNGVVDDSQLPKDRFSAERLKGVDSTLKIQPAKLEDSAVYLCASGPPGRTDTQYFGPGTRLTVL.